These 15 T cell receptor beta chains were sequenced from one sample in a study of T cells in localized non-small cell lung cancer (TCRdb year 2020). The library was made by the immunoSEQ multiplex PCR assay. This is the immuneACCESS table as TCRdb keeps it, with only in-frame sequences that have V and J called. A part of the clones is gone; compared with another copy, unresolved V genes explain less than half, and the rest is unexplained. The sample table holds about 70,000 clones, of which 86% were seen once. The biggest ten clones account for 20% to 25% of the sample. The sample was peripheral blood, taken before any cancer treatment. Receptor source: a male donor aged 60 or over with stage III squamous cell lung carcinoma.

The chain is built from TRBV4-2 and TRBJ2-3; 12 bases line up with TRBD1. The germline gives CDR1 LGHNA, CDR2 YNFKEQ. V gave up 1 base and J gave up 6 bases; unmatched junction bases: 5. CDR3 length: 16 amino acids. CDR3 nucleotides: TGTGCCAGCAGCCAAGGGTGGGACAGGGGGCTGGATACGCAGTATTTT. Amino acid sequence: CASSQGWDRGLDTQYF.

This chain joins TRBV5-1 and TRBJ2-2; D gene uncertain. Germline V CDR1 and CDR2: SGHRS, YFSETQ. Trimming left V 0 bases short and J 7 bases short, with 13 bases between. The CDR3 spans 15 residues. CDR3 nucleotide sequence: TGCGCCAGCAGCTTGGAGCCAGTAAAGGGCGGGGAGCTGTTTTTT. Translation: CASSLEPVKGGELFF.

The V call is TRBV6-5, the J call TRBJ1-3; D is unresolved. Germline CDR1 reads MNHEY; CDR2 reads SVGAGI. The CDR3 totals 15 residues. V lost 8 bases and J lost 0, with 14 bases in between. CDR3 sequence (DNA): TGTGCCAGCGGAAGCACTTCGAGCTCTGGAAACACCATATATTTT. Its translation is CASGSTSSSGNTIYF.

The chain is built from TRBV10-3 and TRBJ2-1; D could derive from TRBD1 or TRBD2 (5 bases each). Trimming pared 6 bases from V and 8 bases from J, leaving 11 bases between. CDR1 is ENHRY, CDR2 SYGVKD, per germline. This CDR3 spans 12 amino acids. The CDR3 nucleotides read TGTGCCATCAGCCGAGGGGTGGATGAGCAGTTCTTC. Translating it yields CAISRGVDEQFF.

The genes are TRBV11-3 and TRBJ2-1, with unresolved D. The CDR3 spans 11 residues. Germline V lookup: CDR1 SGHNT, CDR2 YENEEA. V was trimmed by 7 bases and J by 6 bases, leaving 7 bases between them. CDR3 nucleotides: TGTGCCAGCACCCATATCAATGAGCAGTTCTTC. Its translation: CASTHINEQFF.

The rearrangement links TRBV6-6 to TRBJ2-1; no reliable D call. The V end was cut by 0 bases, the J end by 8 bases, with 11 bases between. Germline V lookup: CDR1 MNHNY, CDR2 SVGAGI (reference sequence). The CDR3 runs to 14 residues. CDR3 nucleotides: TGTGCCAGCAGTTACTCGACCCAGGCGGATGAGCAGTTCTTC. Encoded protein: CASSYSTQADEQFF.

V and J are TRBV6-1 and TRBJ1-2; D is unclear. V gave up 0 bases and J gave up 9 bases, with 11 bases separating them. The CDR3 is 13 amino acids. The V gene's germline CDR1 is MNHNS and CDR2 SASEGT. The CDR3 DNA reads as TGTGCCAGCAGTGAAGCAGGGTTAAGTCGCTACACCTTC. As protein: CASSEAGLSRYTF.

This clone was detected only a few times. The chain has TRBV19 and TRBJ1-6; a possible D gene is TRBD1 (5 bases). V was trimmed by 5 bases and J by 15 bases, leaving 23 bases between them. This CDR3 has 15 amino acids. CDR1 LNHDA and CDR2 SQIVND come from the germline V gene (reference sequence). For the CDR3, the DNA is TGTGCCAGTAGTTCGGGACCGGTCGAGGGGTATCTCCTCCACTTT. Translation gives CASSSGPVEGYLLHF.

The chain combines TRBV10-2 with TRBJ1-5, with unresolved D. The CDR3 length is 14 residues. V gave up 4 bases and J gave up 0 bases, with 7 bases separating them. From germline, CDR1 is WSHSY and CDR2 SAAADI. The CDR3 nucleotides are TGCGCCAGCAGTGGGACGGATAGCAATCAGCCCCAGCATTTT. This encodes CASSGTDSNQPQHF.

The CDR3, as DNA: TGTGCCAGCAGCCCAGGTGGGACAGGGACAGATACGCAGTATTTT. This codes for CASSPGGTGTDTQYF. The chain employs TRBV7-2 and TRBJ2-3; TRBD1 matches 9 bases. CDR1 and CDR2 (germline): SGHTA, FQGNSA. J lost 3 bases, V lost 5 bases, and 6 bases had no gene match. The CDR3 runs to 15 residues.

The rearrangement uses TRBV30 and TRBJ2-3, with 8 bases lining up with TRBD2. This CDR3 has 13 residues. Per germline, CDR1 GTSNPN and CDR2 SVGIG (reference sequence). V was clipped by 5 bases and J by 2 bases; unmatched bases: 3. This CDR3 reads CAWAGGPTDTQYF. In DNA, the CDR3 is TGTGCCTGGGCGGGGGGTCCCACAGATACGCAGTATTTT.

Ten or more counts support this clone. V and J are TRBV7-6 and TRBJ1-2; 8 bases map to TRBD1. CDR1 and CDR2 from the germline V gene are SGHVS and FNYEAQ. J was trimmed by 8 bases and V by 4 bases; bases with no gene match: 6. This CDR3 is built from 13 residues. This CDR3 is CASSSRTGKGYTF. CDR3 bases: TGTGCCAGCAGCTCCCGGACAGGGAAAGGCTACACCTTC.

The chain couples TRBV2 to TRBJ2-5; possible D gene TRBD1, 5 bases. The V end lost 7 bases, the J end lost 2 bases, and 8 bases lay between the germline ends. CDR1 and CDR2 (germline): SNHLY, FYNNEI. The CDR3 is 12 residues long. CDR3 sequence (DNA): TGTGCCAGCAAACAGGTACAAGAGACCCAGTACTTC. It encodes CASKQVQETQYF.

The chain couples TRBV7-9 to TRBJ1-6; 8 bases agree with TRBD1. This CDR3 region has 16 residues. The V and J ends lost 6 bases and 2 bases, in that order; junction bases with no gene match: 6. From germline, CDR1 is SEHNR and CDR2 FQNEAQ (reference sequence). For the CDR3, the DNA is TGTGCCAGCAGTTCGGACAGGGCCGCCTATAATTCACCCCTCCACTTT. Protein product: CASSSDRAAYNSPLHF. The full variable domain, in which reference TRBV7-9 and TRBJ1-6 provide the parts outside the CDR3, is DTGVSQNPRHKITKRGQNVTFRCDPISEHNRLYWYRQTLGQGPEFLTYFQNEAQLEKSRLLSDRFSAERPKGSFSTLEIQRTEQGDSAMYLCASSSDRAAYNSPLHFGNGTRLTVT.

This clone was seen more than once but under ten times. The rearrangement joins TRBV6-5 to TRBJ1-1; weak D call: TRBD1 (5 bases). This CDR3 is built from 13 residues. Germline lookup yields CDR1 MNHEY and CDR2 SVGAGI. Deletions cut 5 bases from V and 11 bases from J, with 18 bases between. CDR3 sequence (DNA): TGTGCCAGCAGTACGGGGCGGCCCCTTGGGGCTTTCTTT. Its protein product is CASSTGRPLGAFF.